One sample yielded the 18 T cell receptor beta chains listed below, sequenced in a study of OX40 agonist ivuxolimab in advanced cancers. Assay used: immunoSEQ multiplex PCR; TCRdb lists only in-frame clones, some missing. The table includes some 87,000 clones, 90% detected once. The source was CD4+ or CD8+ T cells sorted from blood, collected in a trial of the OX40 agonist ivuxolimab. Receptors originate from an adult with an advanced solid tumor such as melanoma, head and neck, liver or kidney cancer.

CDR3 nucleotide sequence: TGTGCCAGCAGTCCGACAGGGGCCGGAAACACCATATATTTT. It encodes CASSPTGAGNTIYF. The V gene is TRBV6-5, the J gene TRBJ1-3; TRBD1 aligns across 8 bases. The germline gives CDR1 MNHEY, CDR2 SVGAGI. This CDR3 spans 14 amino acids. The V and J ends lost 5 bases and 4 bases, in that order; junction bases with no gene match: 4.

The CDR3: CACGTGVYYEQYF. The CDR3 nucleotides read TGTGCATGTGGGACCGGCGTTTACTACGAGCAGTACTTC. The V call is TRBV30, the J call TRBJ2-7; the D gene could be TRBD1 or TRBD2 (5 bases each). Germline V CDR1 and CDR2: GTSNPN, SVGIG (reference sequence). The CDR3 runs to 13 residues.

The chain links TRBV15 to TRBJ2-1; a possible D gene is TRBD1 (5 bases). This CDR3 spans 16 amino acids. CDR1 is LNHNV and CDR2 is YYDKDF in the germline V gene (reference sequence). V was trimmed by 1 base and J by 4 bases, leaving 14 bases between them. CDR3 sequence (DNA): TGTGCCACCAGCAGAGCTCGGGTAGGGGCATACAATGAGCAGTTCTTC. It is translated as CATSRARVGAYNEQFF.

CDR3 protein: CASSWGRGPQETQYF. Here the CDR3 DNA reads TGTGCCAGCAGCTGGGGCAGGGGCCCTCAAGAGACCCAGTACTTC. This rearrangement joins TRBV7-6 to TRBJ2-5, with a tentative D call TRBD1 (6 bases). The CDR3 runs 15 residues. CDR1 and CDR2 (germline): SGHVS, FNYEAQ. The V end lost 4 bases, the J end lost 2 bases, and 14 bases lay between the germline ends.

This clone was detected many times. Other DNA sequences of this sample code for an identical CDR3. The chain links TRBV4-2 to TRBJ2-2; TRBD2 matches at 7 bases. Germline trimming cut 2 bases from V and 6 bases from J; bases unmatched to any gene: 12. This CDR3 has 17 amino acids. The germline V gene has CDR1 LGHNA and CDR2 YNFKEQ. The CDR3 protein is CASSQRSGGGFPGELFF. The CDR3 coding sequence is TGTGCCAGCAGCCAAAGGTCGGGGGGAGGGTTTCCCGGGGAGCTGTTTTTT.

Comments on this clone: Additional DNA sequences in this sample encode the identical CDR3. V gene TRBV30 combines with J gene TRBJ2-5; no clear D. V lost 0 bases and J lost 5, with 4 bases in between. This CDR3 has 11 amino acids. Germline V CDR1 and CDR2: GTSNPN, SVGIG (reference sequence). The CDR3 sequence is CAWSVGETQYF. CDR3 bases: TGTGCCTGGAGTGTAGGTGAGACCCAGTACTTC.

The sample holds one count of this clone. The chain joins TRBV30 to TRBJ2-3; D perhaps matches TRBD1 (5 bases). Trimming pared 7 bases from V and 2 bases from J, leaving 13 bases between. The germline V gene encodes CDR1 GTSNPN and CDR2 SVGIG (reference sequence). CDR3 length: 13 amino acids. This CDR3 is CASMGRYTDTQYF. The CDR3, as DNA: TGTGCCTCGATGGGGCGTTACACAGATACGCAGTATTTT. The full variable domain, with the rest looked up from reference TRBV30 and TRBJ2-3, is SQTIHQWPATLVQPVGSPLSLECTVEGTSNPNLYWYRQAAGRGLQLLFYSVGIGQISSEVPQNLSASRPQDRQFILSSKKLLLSDSGFYLCASMGRYTDTQYFGPGTRLTVL.

There are a few counts of this clone. The gene calls are TRBV2 and TRBJ2-2; 10 bases are a match to TRBD1. From germline, CDR1 is SNHLY and CDR2 FYNNEI. J was trimmed by 3 bases and V by 6 bases; bases with no gene match: 4. CDR3 length: 15 residues. In DNA form, the CDR3 reads TGTGCCAGCAGGAAGGACAGGGGGGACACCGGGGAGCTGTTTTTT. Translation gives CASRKDRGDTGELFF.

The gene calls are TRBV10-3 and TRBJ1-1; D is undetermined. V lost 2 bases and J 7 bases, leaving 11 bases between the germline ends. CDR3 size: 13 residues. The V gene's germline CDR1 is ENHRY and CDR2 SYGVKD. CDR3 DNA: TGTGCCATCAGTGAGGGGCGAGAAGATGAAGCTTTCTTT. Protein: CAISEGREDEAFF.

A remark on this clone: The sample carries other DNA sequences with the same CDR3. The chain is built from TRBV29-1 and TRBJ1-4; D unresolved. Germline CDR1 SQVTM, CDR2 ANQGSEA. The length of the CDR3 is 11 residues. The V end lost 3 bases, the J end lost 5 bases, and 4 bases lay between the germline ends. DNA for the CDR3: TGCAGCGTTGATTCGAATGAAAAACTGTTTTTT. This encodes CSVDSNEKLFF.

The chain employs TRBV11-2 and TRBJ2-2; D gene uncertain. Trimming removed 1 base at V and 1 base at J, with 4 bases between. CDR3 length: 14 amino acids. Germline lookup yields CDR1 SGHAT and CDR2 FQNNGV. CDR3: CASSLGMNTGELFF. The CDR3 DNA sequence: TGTGCCAGCAGCTTAGGGATGAACACCGGGGAGCTGTTTTTT.

The CDR3 region is CASSVGGPPYSSEQYF. CDR3 DNA: TGTGCCAGCAGCGTAGGTGGACCTCCATATTCGTCCGAGCAGTACTTC. The V gene is TRBV9, the J gene TRBJ2-7; D gene uncertain. From germline, CDR1 is SGDLS and CDR2 YYNGEE. The ends were cut back, 0 bases at V and 6 bases at J, with 19 bases in the middle. The CDR3 is made up of 16 amino acids.

The V gene is TRBV7-2, the J gene TRBJ2-7; 9 bases line up with TRBD2. Germline trimming cut 5 bases from V and 1 base from J; bases unmatched to any gene: 12. This CDR3 has 17 residues. Germline V gene sequence: CDR1 SGHTA, CDR2 FQGNSA. The CDR3 region is CASSKSPSAGGSYEQYF. The CDR3 nucleotides read TGTGCCAGCAGCAAATCTCCGTCAGCGGGAGGTTCCTACGAGCAGTACTTC.

There are a few counts of this clone. V usage is TRBV19 and J usage is TRBJ1-5; 7 bases fit TRBD1. V shed 7 bases and J 1 base; nucleotides not matched to a gene: 7. The CDR3 totals 15 residues. Germline CDR1 LNHDA, CDR2 SQIVND (reference sequence). The DNA of the CDR3 is TGTGCCAGTACCGTACAGGGACAGAGCAATCAGCCCCAGCATTTT. Translating it yields CASTVQGQSNQPQHF.

V gene TRBV27 combines with J gene TRBJ2-7; D is unclear. This CDR3 spans 13 amino acids. Germline V CDR1 and CDR2: MNHEY, SMNVEV (reference sequence). V was cut by 3 bases and J by 7 bases, with 13 bases left in between. Here the CDR3 DNA reads TGTGCCAGCAGTTTGTACCCCAGTCTAGAGCAGTACTTC. As protein: CASSLYPSLEQYF.

The genes are TRBV30 and TRBJ2-7, with 7 bases matching TRBD2. Germline CDR1 and CDR2: GTSNPN and SVGIG (reference sequence). V shed 1 base, J shed 3 bases, and the junction held 3 bases outside the gene matches. The CDR3 has 13 residues. The CDR3 is CAWSGASGYEQYF. CDR3 sequence (DNA): TGTGCCTGGAGTGGTGCTAGCGGCTACGAGCAGTACTTC.

This chain links TRBV6-5 with TRBJ1-2, with D possibly matching TRBD1 (6 bases). CDR3 length: 15 residues. Trimming left V 6 bases short and J 4 bases short, with 18 bases between. Germline assignment: CDR1 MNHEY and CDR2 SVGAGI. DNA for the CDR3: TGTGCCAGCAGCTCTGGAGGAACAGGGAGCTATGGCTACACCTTC. Protein sequence: CASSSGGTGSYGYTF.

The V gene is TRBV10-3, the J gene TRBJ1-2, with D maybe TRBD1 (6 bases). V lost 2 bases, J lost 1 base, and 8 bases lay in between. This CDR3 is 14 amino acids long. Germline V CDR1 and CDR2: ENHRY, SYGVKD. CDR3 sequence reads: CAISEQGNNYGYTF. For the CDR3, the DNA is TGTGCCATCAGTGAGCAGGGGAATAACTATGGCTACACCTTC.